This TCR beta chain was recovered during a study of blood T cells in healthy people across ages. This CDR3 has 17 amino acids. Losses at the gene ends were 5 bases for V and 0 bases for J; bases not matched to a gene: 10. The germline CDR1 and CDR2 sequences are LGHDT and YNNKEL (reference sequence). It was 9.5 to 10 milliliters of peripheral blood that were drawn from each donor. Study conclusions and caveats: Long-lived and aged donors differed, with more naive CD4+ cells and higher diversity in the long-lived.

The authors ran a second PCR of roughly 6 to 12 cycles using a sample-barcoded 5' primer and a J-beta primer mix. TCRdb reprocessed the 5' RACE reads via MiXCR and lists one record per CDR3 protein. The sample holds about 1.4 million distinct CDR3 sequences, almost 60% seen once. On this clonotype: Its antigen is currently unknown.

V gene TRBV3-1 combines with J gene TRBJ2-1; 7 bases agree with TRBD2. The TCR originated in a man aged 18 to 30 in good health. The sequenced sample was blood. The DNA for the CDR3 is TGTGCCAGCAGCGAACTGACTAGCCGGGGCTCCTACAATGAGCAGTTCTTC. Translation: CASSELTSRGSYNEQFF.